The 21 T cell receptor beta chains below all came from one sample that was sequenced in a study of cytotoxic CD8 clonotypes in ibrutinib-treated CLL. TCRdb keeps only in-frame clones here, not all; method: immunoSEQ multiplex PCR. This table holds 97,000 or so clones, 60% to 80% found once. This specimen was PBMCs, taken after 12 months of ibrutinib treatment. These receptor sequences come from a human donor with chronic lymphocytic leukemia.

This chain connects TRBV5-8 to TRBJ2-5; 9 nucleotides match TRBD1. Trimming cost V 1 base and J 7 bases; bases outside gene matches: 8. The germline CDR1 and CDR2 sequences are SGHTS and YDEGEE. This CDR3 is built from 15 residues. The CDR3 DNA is TGTGCCAGCAGCTTGCCAAACAGGGGGCGCGGGACCCAGTACTTC. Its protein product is CASSLPNRGRGTQYF.

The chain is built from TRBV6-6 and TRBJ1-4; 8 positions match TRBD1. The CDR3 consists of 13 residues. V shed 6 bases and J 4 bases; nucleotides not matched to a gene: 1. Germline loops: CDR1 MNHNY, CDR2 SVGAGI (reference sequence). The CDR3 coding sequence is TGTGCCAGCAGGACAGGGGATAATGAAAAACTGTTTTTT. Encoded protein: CASRTGDNEKLFF.

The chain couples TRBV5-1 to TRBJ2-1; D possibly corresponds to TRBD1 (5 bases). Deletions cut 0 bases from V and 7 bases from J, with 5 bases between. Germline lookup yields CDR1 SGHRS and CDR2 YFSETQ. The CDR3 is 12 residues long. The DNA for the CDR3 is TGCGCCAGCAGCTTGGAGGGGAATGAGCAGTTCTTC. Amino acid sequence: CASSLEGNEQFF.

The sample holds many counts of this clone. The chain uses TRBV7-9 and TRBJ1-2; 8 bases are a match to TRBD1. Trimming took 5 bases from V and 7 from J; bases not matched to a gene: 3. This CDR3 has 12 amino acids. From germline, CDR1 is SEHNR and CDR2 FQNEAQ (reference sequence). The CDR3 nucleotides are TGTGCCAGCAGCCCCACAGGGGGTGGCTACACCTTC. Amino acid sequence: CASSPTGGGYTF.

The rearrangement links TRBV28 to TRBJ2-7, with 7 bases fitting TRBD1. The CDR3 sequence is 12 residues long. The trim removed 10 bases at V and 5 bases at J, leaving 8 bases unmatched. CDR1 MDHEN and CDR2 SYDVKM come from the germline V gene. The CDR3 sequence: CATWTGFDEQYF. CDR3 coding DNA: TGTGCCACCTGGACAGGCTTTGACGAGCAGTACTTC.

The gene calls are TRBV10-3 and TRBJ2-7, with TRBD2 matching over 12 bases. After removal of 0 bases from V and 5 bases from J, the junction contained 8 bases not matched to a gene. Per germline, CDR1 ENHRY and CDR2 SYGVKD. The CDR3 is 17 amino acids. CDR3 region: CAISESLELAGGHEQYF. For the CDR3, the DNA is TGTGCCATCAGTGAGTCTCTAGAGCTAGCGGGGGGGCACGAGCAGTACTTC.

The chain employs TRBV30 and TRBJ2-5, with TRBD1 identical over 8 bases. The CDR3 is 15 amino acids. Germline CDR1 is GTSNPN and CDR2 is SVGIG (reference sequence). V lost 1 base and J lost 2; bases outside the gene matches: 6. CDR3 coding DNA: TGTGCCTGGAGTGATGCGGGGACAGGACAAGAGACCCAGTACTTC. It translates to CAWSDAGTGQETQYF.

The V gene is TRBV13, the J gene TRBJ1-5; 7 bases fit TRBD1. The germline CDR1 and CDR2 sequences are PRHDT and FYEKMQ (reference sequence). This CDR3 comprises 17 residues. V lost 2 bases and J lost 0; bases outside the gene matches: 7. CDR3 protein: CASSLRGPGYSNQPQHF. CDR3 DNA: TGTGCCAGCAGCTTAAGGGGGCCGGGGTATAGCAATCAGCCCCAGCATTTT.

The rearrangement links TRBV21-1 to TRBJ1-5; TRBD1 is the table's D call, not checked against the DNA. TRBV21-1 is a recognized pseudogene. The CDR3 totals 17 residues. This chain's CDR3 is CASSIGGGTGLNQPQHF. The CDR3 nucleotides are TGTGCCAGCAGCATTGGGGGAGGGACAGGACTCAATCAGCCCCAGCATTTT.

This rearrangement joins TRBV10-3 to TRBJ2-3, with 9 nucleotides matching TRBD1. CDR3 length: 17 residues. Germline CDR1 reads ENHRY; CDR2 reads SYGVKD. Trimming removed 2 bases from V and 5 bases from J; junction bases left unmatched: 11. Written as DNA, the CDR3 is TGTGCCATCAGTGAGCTAGCCGGGACAGGGAGGAGAGATACGCAGTATTTT. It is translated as CAISELAGTGRRDTQYF.

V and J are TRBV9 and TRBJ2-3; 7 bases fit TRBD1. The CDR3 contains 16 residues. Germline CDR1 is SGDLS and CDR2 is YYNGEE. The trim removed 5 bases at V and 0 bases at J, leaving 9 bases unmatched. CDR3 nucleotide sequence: TGTGCCAGCAGGAAACGGGACAGCCCTAGCACAGATACGCAGTATTTT. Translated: CASRKRDSPSTDTQYF.

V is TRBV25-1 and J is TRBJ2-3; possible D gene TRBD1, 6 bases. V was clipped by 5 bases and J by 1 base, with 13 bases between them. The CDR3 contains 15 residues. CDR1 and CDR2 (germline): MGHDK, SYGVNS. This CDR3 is CASSLTGAGTDTQYF. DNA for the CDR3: TGTGCCAGCAGTCTGACAGGCGCCGGCACAGATACGCAGTATTTT.

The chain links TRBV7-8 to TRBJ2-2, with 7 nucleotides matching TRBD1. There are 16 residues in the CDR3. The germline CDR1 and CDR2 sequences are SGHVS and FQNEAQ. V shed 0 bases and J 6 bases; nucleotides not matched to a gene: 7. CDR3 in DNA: TGTGCCAGCAGCTTAGCGACGGCAGGGGGAGCCGGGGAGCTGTTTTTT. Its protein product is CASSLATAGGAGELFF.

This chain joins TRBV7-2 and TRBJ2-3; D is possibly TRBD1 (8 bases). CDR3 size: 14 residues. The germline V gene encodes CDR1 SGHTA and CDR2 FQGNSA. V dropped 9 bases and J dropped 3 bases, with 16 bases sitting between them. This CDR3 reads CASTTGGGTDTQYF. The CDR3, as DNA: TGTGCCAGTACTACAGGGGGAGGGACAGATACGCAGTATTTT.

The DNA for the CDR3 is TGTGCCTGGAGTGAGGCGCTGGGACACGAAGCTTTCTTT. It is translated as CAWSEALGHEAFF. The V gene is TRBV30, the J gene TRBJ1-1; tentative D call: TRBD1 (6 bases). This CDR3 comprises 13 residues. Trimming took off 1 base at V and 8 bases at J, with 14 bases between the two ends. Germline V gives CDR1 GTSNPN, CDR2 SVGIG (reference sequence).

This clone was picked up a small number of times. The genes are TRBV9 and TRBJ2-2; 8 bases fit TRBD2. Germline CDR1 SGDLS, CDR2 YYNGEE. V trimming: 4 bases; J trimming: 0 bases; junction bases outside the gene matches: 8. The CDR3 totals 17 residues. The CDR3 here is CASSLRASGSNTGELFF. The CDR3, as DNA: TGTGCCAGCAGCCTACGGGCTAGCGGGTCGAACACCGGGGAGCTGTTTTTT. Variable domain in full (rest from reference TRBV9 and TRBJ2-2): DSGVTQTPKHLITATGQRVTLRCSPRSGDLSVYWYQQSLDQGLQFLIQYYNGEERAKGNILERFSAQQFPDLHSELNLSSLELGDSALYFCASSLRASGSNTGELFFGEGSRLTVL.

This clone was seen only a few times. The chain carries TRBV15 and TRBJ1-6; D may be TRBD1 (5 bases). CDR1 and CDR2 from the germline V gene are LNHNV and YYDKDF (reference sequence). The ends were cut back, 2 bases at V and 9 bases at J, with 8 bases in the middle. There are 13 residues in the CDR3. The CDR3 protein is CATSRQGSSPLHF. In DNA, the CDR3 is TGTGCCACCAGCAGACAGGGTTCTTCACCCCTCCACTTT.

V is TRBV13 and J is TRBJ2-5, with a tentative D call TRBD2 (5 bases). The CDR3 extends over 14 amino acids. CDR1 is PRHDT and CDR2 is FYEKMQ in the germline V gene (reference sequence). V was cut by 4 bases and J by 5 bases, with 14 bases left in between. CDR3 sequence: CASSSSAGRETQYF. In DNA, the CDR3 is TGTGCCAGCAGCTCCTCCGCGGGCAGGGAGACCCAGTACTTC.

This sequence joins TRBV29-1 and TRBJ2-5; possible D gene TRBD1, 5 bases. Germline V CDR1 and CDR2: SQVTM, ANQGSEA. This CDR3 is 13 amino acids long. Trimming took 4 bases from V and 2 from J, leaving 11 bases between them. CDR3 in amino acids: CSVVGQVQETQYF. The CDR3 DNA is TGCAGCGTTGTGGGGCAGGTTCAAGAGACCCAGTACTTC. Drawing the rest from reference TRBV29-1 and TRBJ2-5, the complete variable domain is SAVISQKPSRDICQRGTSLTIQCQVDSQVTMMFWYRQQPGQSLTLIATANQGSEATYESGFVIDKFPISRPNLTFSTLTVSNMSPEDSSIYLCSVVGQVQETQYFGPGTRLLVL.

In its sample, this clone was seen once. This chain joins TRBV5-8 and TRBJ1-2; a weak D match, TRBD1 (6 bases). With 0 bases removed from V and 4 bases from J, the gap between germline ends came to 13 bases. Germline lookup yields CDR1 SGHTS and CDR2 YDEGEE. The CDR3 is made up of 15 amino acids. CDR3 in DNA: TGTGCCAGCAGCTTGGCGGGGCAGGGGACCTATGGCTACACCTTC. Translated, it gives CASSLAGQGTYGYTF. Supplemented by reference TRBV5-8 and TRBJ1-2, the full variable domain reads EAGVTQSPTHLIKTRGQQATLRCSPISGHTSVYWYQQALGLGLQFLLWYDEGEERNRGNFPPRFSGRQFPNYSSELNVNALELEDSALYLCASSLAGQGTYGYTFGSGTRLTVV.

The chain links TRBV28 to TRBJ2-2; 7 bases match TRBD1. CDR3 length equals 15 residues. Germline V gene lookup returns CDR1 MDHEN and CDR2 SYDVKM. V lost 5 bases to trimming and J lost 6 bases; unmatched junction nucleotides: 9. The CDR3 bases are TGTGCCAGCAGTGACCGACAGGGTTATCCCGGGGAGCTGTTTTTT. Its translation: CASSDRQGYPGELFF.